Listed here are 5 T cell receptor beta chains from one sample, sequenced in a study of blood T cell repertoires in COVID-19. The assay was immunoSEQ multiplex PCR, and TCRdb's table has in-frame clones only and misses some. This repertoire shows some 460,000 clones, about 90% found once; its top ten account for 0.65% to 0.9%. The source material was PBMCs or T cells enriched from blood (not recorded which). The source of these receptors is a woman aged 18-29 years who had recovered from COVID-19.

This rearrangement joins TRBV5-1 to TRBJ1-1; possibly TRBD1 for D (5 bases). The CDR3 has 12 amino acids. Germline V gives CDR1 SGHRS, CDR2 YFSETQ. The V end lost 0 bases, the J end lost 10 bases, and 10 bases lay between the germline ends. CDR3 sequence: CASSLDSGGAFF. The CDR3 nucleotides read TGCGCCAGCAGCTTGGATAGCGGGGGAGCTTTCTTT.

A note on this clone: Different DNA sequences within this sample yield the same CDR3. The chain carries TRBV30 and TRBJ1-3; D is possibly TRBD1 (6 bases). V was cut by 2 bases and J by 7 bases, with 6 bases left in between. Germline V gene sequence: CDR1 GTSNPN, CDR2 SVGIG (reference sequence). CDR3 length: 11 residues. CDR3 in amino acids: CAWSTGNTIYF. In DNA, the CDR3 is TGTGCCTGGAGTACAGGGAACACCATATATTTT.

The chain carries TRBV9 and TRBJ1-1; D not resolved. The CDR3 extends over 15 amino acids. Trimming stripped 4 bases from V and 3 bases from J, with 16 bases between. In germline, CDR1 is SGDLS, CDR2 YYNGEE. The chain's CDR3 is CASSPASSGDTEAFF. DNA of the CDR3: TGTGCCAGCAGCCCTGCTTCCTCCGGGGACACTGAAGCTTTCTTT. Full variable domain (rest looked up from reference TRBV9 and TRBJ1-1): DSGVTQTPKHLITATGQRVTLRCSPRSGDLSVYWYQQSLDQGLQFLIQYYNGEERAKGNILERFSAQQFPDLHSELNLSSLELGDSALYFCASSPASSGDTEAFFGQGTRLTVV.

In this sample, this clone turned up once. The chain is built from TRBV7-2 and TRBJ1-2; D gene ambiguous. Between the trimmed V and J ends, which lost 6 bases and 6 bases, there was a span of 14 bases. The germline V gene encodes CDR1 SGHTA and CDR2 FQGNSA. This CDR3 comprises 13 residues. Here the CDR3 DNA reads TGTGCCAGCAGAAGAGAGGGTAGGCATGGCTACACCTTC. This codes for CASRREGRHGYTF.

The chain couples TRBV5-1 to TRBJ2-1; D unresolved. V was trimmed by 6 bases and J by 3 bases, leaving 22 bases between them. The CDR3 loop spans 17 amino acids. Germline values: CDR1 SGHRS, CDR2 YFSETQ. The CDR3 spells CASTVTLLGVNYNEQFF. The CDR3 coding sequence is TGCGCCAGCACCGTGACCTTGTTAGGAGTGAACTACAATGAGCAGTTCTTC.